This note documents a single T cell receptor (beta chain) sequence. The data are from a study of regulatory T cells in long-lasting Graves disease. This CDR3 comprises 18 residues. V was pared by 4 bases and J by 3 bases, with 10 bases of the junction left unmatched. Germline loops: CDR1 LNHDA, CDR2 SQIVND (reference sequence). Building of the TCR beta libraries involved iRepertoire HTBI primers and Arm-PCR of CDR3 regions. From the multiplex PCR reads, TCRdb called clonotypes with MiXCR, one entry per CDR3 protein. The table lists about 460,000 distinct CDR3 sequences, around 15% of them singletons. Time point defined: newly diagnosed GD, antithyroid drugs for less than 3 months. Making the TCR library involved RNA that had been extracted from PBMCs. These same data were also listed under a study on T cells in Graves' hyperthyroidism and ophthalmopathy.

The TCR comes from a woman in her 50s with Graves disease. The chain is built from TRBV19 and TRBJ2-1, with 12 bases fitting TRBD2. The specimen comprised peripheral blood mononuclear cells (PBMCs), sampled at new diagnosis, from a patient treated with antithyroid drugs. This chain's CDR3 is CASSNPRTSGKVYNEQFF. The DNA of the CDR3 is TGTGCCAGTAGTAACCCGAGGACTAGCGGGAAAGTCTACAATGAGCAGTTCTTC.